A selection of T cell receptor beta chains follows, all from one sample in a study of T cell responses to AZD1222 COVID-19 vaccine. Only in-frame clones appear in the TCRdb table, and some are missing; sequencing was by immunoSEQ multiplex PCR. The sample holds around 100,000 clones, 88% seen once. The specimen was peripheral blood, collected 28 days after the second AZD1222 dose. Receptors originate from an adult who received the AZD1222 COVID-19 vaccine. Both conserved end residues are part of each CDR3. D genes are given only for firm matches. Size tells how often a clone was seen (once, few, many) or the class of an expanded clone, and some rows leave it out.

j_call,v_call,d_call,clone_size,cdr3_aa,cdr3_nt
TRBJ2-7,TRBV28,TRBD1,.,CASSLYGTGGPGEQYF,TGTGCCAGCAGTTTATATGGGACAGGGGGCCCTGGCGAGCAGTACTTC
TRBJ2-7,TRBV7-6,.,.,CASSLETPSSYEQYF,TGTGCCAGCAGCTTAGAGACTCCCAGCTCCTACGAGCAGTACTTC
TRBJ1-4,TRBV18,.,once,CASSSTGTNEKLFF,TGTGCCAGCTCATCTACAGGGACTAATGAAAAACTGTTTTTT
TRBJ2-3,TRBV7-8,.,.,CASSPSQFTDTQYF,TGTGCCAGCAGCCCTTCCCAATTCACAGATACGCAGTATTTT
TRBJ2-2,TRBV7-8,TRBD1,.,CASRSDREDYTGELFF,TGTGCCAGCAGATCGGACAGGGAAGACTACACCGGGGAGCTGTTTTTT
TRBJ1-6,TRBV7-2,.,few,CASSLGLPSSNSPLHF,TGTGCCAGCAGCTTAGGCCTCCCCTCATCTAATTCACCCCTCCACTTT
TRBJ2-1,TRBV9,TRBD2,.,CASSVASGGANEQFF,TGTGCCAGCAGCGTAGCCAGCGGGGGGGCGAATGAGCAGTTCTTC
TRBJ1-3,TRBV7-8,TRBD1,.,CASSPLSGTGAVNTIYF,TGTGCCAGCAGCCCACTCTCGGGGACAGGGGCCGTAAACACCATATATTTT
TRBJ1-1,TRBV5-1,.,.,CASSLAGTNTEAFF,TGCGCCAGCAGCTTGGCGGGAACCAACACTGAAGCTTTCTTT
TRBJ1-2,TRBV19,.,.,CASSLQGNANYGYTF,TGTGCCAGTAGTCTACAGGGAAACGCGAACTATGGCTACACCTTC
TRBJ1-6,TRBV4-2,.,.,CASSQDRGANSPLHF,TGTGCCAGCAGCCAAGATAGGGGGGCTAATTCACCCCTCCACTTT
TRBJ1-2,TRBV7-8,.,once,CASSLAGRGSYGYTF,TGTGCCAGCAGCTTAGCGGGCAGGGGCAGCTATGGCTACACCTTC
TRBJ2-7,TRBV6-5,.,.,CASRGSSGRSYEQYF,TGTGCCAGCAGGGGGAGTTCGGGGCGCTCCTACGAGCAGTACTTC
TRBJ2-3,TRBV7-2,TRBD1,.,CASSPDRGFTDTQYF,TGTGCCAGCAGCCCTGACAGGGGGTTCACAGATACGCAGTATTTT
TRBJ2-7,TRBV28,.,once,CASSPGGSHYEQYF,TGTGCCAGCAGCCCCGGGGGTAGTCACTACGAGCAGTACTTC
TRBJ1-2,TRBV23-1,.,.,CATQAAKDYGYTF,TGCGCCACACAGGCCGCAAAGGACTATGGCTACACCTTC
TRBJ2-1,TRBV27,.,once,CASRGGSYNEQFF,TGTGCCAGCAGGGGGGGCTCATACAATGAGCAGTTCTTC
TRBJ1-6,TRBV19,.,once,CASSPTGSNSPLHF,TGTGCCAGTAGTCCCACGGGCTCAAATTCACCCCTCCACTTT
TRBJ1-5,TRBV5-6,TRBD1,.,CASSLLGTGNQPQHF,TGTGCCAGCAGCTTGCTTGGGACAGGGAATCAGCCCCAGCATTTT
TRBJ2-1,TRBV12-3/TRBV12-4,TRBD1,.,CASRRTGNEQFF,TGTGCCTCCCGGCGGACAGGCAATGAGCAGTTCTTC
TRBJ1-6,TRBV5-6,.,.,CASAGQYEPLHF,TGTGCCAGCGCAGGACAGTACGAACCCCTCCACTTT
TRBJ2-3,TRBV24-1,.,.,CATSEQGNTQYF,TGTGCCACCAGTGAGCAGGGAAATACGCAGTATTTT
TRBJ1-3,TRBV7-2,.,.,CASSLGQFSGNTIYF,TGTGCCAGCAGCTTAGGGCAGTTCTCTGGAAACACCATATATTTT
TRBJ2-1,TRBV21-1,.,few,CASSKEWGPEGDEQFF,TGTGCCAGCAGCAAAGAATGGGGGCCGGAGGGGGATGAGCAGTTCTTC
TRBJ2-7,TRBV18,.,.,CASSPPALGGFEQYF,TGTGCCAGCTCACCACCGGCTTTGGGCGGTTTCGAGCAGTACTTC
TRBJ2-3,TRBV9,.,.,CASGGQLVPDTQYF,TGTGCCAGCGGGGGACAACTGGTTCCAGATACGCAGTATTTT
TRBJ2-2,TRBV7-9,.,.,CASSPKIGTTNTGELFF,TGTGCCAGCAGCCCCAAAATTGGGACAACGAACACCGGGGAGCTGTTTTTT
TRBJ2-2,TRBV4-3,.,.,CASSQGRAAGELFF,TGCGCCAGCAGCCAAGGGAGGGCCGCCGGGGAGCTGTTTTTT
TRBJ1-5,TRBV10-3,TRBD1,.,CAISPGGKNQPQHF,TGTGCCATCAGTCCAGGGGGTAAGAATCAGCCCCAGCATTTT
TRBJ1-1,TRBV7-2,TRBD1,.,CASSEKITQGAAEAFF,TGTGCCAGCAGCGAAAAGATAACACAGGGGGCCGCTGAAGCTTTCTTT
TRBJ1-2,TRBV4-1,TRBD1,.,CASSQGRDRANYGYTF,TGCGCCAGCAGCCAAGGCCGGGACAGGGCCAACTATGGCTACACCTTC
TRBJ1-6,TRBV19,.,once,CASMSAGSSYNSPLHF,TGTGCCAGTATGTCCGCAGGGAGCTCCTATAATTCACCCCTCCACTTT
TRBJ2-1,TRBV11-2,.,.,CASSSGVNEQFF,TGTGCCAGCAGCTCGGGTGTTAATGAGCAGTTCTTC
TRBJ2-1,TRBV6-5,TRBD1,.,CASSGTGRANEQFF,TGTGCCAGCAGCGGGACAGGGAGAGCGAATGAGCAGTTCTTC
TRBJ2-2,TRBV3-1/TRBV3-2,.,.,CASSQFGGTGELFF,TGTGCCAGCAGCCAATTCGGGGGCACCGGGGAGCTGTTTTTT
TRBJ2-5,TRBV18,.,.,CASSPRQKETQYF,TGTGCCAGCTCACCTCGACAGAAAGAGACCCAGTACTTC
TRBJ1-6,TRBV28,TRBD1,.,CASRRQGRSPLHF,TGTGCCAGCAGGAGACAGGGGAGGTCACCCCTCCACTTT
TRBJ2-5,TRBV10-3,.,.,CAISDSTETQYF,TGTGCCATCAGTGATTCCACAGAGACCCAGTACTTC
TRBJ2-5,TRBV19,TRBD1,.,CASMRTGAGETQYF,TGTGCCTCCATGAGAACAGGGGCAGGAGAGACCCAGTACTTC
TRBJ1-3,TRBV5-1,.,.,CASSTGGIPSGNTIYF,TGCGCCAGCAGCACCGGCGGGATCCCGTCTGGAAACACCATATATTTT
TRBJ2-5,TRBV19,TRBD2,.,CASSVGTSGGLLQETQYF,TGTGCCAGTAGTGTAGGGACTAGCGGGGGTTTATTACAAGAGACCCAGTACTTC
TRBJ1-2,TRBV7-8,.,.,CASSPRQFITYGYTF,TGTGCCAGCAGCCCTAGACAGTTTATAACCTATGGCTACACCTTC
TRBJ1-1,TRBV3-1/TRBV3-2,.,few,CASSQGGGPMNTEAFF,TGTGCCAGCAGCCAAGGTGGGGGCCCCATGAACACTGAAGCTTTCTTT
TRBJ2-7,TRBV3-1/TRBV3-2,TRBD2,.,CASSHPGLAGPPVHEQYF,TGTGCCAGCAGCCATCCGGGACTAGCGGGGCCGCCGGTCCACGAGCAGTACTTC
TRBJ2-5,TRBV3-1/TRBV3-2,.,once,CASSPAGNLETQYF,TGTGCCAGCAGCCCGGCGGGAAACTTAGAGACCCAGTACTTC
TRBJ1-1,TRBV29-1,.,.,CSVEGRVGTEAFF,TGCAGCGTTGAAGGCAGGGTGGGCACTGAAGCTTTCTTT
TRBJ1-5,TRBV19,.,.,CASSIDQGGQPQHF,TGTGCCAGTAGTATAGATCAGGGCGGCCAGCCCCAGCATTTT
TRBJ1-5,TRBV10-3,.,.,CAISEGAGSRPQHF,TGTGCCATCAGTGAGGGGGCAGGGAGCCGGCCCCAGCATTTT
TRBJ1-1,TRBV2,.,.,CASSGGQSEAFF,TGTGCCAGCAGTGGAGGACAGTCTGAAGCTTTCTTT
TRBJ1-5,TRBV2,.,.,CASSADRSYSIRSNQPQHF,TGTGCCAGCAGCGCAGACAGGAGCTATAGTATACGGAGCAATCAGCCCCAGCATTTT
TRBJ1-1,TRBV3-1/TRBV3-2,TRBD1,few,CASSPRAGGETEAFF,TGTGCCAGCAGCCCGCGAGCAGGGGGCGAAACTGAAGCTTTCTTT
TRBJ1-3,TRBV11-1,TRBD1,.,CASSFGTATGNTIYF,TGTGCCAGCAGCTTCGGGACAGCAACTGGAAACACCATATATTTT
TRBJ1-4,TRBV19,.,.,CASSRTAATNEKLFF,TGTGCCAGTAGTAGGACAGCGGCAACTAATGAAAAACTGTTTTTT
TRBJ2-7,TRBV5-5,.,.,CASSLFRGAYEQYF,TGTGCCAGCAGCTTGTTCAGGGGGGCCTACGAGCAGTACTTC
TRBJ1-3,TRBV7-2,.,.,CASSLGGDISGNTIYF,TGTGCCAGCAGCTTGGGGGGGGACATCTCTGGAAACACCATATATTTT